A single sample gave rise to the 24 T cell receptor beta chains below, sequenced in a study of cytomegalovirus exposure and HLA in healthy donors. The study ran its PCR with 60 Vbeta and 13 Jbeta primers. The assay was immunoSEQ multiplex PCR, and TCRdb's table has in-frame clones only and misses some. The sample yields some 130,000 clones, around 70% seen once. Sequencing input: PBMCs. The receptors stem from a man aged 25 to 40 in good health and CMV-seronegative.

A few counts support this clone. The V and J genes are TRBV7-8 and TRBJ1-3; 7 bases are a match to TRBD1. The ends lost 2 bases at V and 9 bases at J; junction bases unmatched: 7. Germline assignment: CDR1 SGHVS and CDR2 FQNEAQ. The CDR3 runs to 14 residues. CDR3 region: CASSLTGTVGTIYF. The CDR3 nucleotides read TGTGCCAGCAGCTTAACCGGGACAGTCGGCACCATATATTTT.

This clone was seen only once. The rearrangement joins TRBV2 to TRBJ1-3, with D possibly matching TRBD1 (6 bases). This CDR3 region has 12 residues. The V gene's germline CDR1 is SNHLY and CDR2 FYNNEI. The V end lost 9 bases, the J end lost 4 bases, and 10 bases lay between the germline ends. DNA for the CDR3: TGTGCCAGTGCCGACAGGGGAAACACCATATATTTT. Translation gives CASADRGNTIYF.

The chain combines TRBV4-2 with TRBJ1-2, with no clear D. The CDR3 consists of 14 residues. Germline V gene data show CDR1 as LGHNA and CDR2 as YNFKEQ. V was shortened by 0 bases and J by 8 bases, with 13 bases between the two germline ends. This CDR3 is CASSQDRIGGGYTF. The CDR3 nucleotides read TGTGCCAGCAGCCAAGATAGGATAGGAGGGGGCTACACCTTC.

V is TRBV9 and J is TRBJ1-4, with 7 bases that match TRBD1. The CDR3 consists of 14 residues. With V trimmed by 6 bases and J by 8 bases, 10 bases remained unmatched. The germline V gene has CDR1 SGDLS and CDR2 YYNGEE. The CDR3 spells CASTPTGVREKLFF. CDR3 coding DNA: TGTGCCAGCACGCCAACAGGGGTGAGGGAAAAACTGTTTTTT.

This clone was detected only a few times. This sequence joins TRBV18 and TRBJ2-2; no definite D call. The CDR3 spans 13 residues. V was cut by 3 bases and J by 7 bases, with 9 bases left in between. The germline gives CDR1 KGHSH, CDR2 LQKENI. CDR3 region: CASSPPPGGELFF. In DNA form, the CDR3 reads TGTGCCAGCTCACCTCCACCGGGCGGGGAGCTGTTTTTT.

This clone was counted between two and nine times. The rearrangement links TRBV5-1 to TRBJ2-3; TRBD1 aligns across 7 bases. Per the germline V gene, CDR1 is SGHRS and CDR2 is YFSETQ. The CDR3 covers 13 residues. Trimming at V came to 5 bases and at J to 2 bases, leaving 2 bases not matched to a gene. DNA of the CDR3: TGCGCCAGCAGTGGGACAGACACAGATACGCAGTATTTT. Its protein is CASSGTDTDTQYF. The full variable domain, in which reference TRBV5-1 and TRBJ2-3 provide the parts outside the CDR3, is KAGVTQTPRYLIKTRGQQVTLSCSPISGHRSVSWYQQTPGQGLQFLFEYFSETQRNKGNFPGRFSGRQFSNSRSEMNVSTLELGDSALYLCASSGTDTDTQYFGPGTRLTVL.

The chain employs TRBV30 and TRBJ1-4; D might be TRBD1 (5 bases). V was shortened by 7 bases and J by 5 bases, with 17 bases between the two germline ends. Germline V gene sequence: CDR1 GTSNPN, CDR2 SVGIG (reference sequence). The CDR3 spans 14 residues. CDR3 bases: TGTGCCTCATCGCCGGGGGGGAAGAATGAAAAACTGTTTTTT. As protein: CASSPGGKNEKLFF.

This chain connects TRBV27 to TRBJ2-1; D is uncertain. V lost 6 bases, J lost 7 bases, and 13 bases lay in between. Germline V lookup: CDR1 MNHEY, CDR2 SMNVEV (reference sequence). This CDR3 has 13 amino acids. DNA of the CDR3: TGTGCCAGCAGCCCAGACTTTACTAATGAGCAGTTCTTC. Its protein product is CASSPDFTNEQFF.

The chain combines TRBV27 with TRBJ1-5, with 7 bases matching TRBD1. The ends lost 10 bases at V and 3 bases at J; junction bases unmatched: 9. There are 14 residues in the CDR3. Germline loops: CDR1 MNHEY, CDR2 SMNVEV (reference sequence). In DNA, the CDR3 is TGTGCCATCGCGCCCACAGGGGACAATCAGCCCCAGCATTTT. Translation: CAIAPTGDNQPQHF.

This clone has a handful of counts. This chain links TRBV5-4 with TRBJ2-3; TRBD2 might be the D (5 bases). Looked up from germline, CDR1 is SGHNT and CDR2 is YYREEE (reference sequence). The CDR3 contains 15 residues. V lost 4 bases, J lost 8 bases, and 20 bases lay in between. In DNA form, the CDR3 reads TGTGCCAGCAGCGCCGATCGCGGGCAAGAAGGTACGCAGTATTTT. Its translation is CASSADRGQEGTQYF.

The J gene is TRBJ2-4, the V gene TRBV11-1; 7 bases line up with TRBD1. V lost 5 bases to trimming and J lost 8 bases; unmatched junction nucleotides: 9. The CDR3 loop spans 14 amino acids. Per the germline V gene, CDR1 is SGHAT and CDR2 is FQDESV (reference sequence). The CDR3 reads CASSASTGYDIQYF. CDR3 nucleotides: TGTGCCAGCAGCGCCTCGACAGGGTATGACATTCAGTACTTC.

The chain is built from TRBV4-1 and TRBJ1-2; 10 nucleotides line up with TRBD1. In germline, CDR1 is MGHRA, CDR2 YSYEKL. The trim removed 0 bases at V and 5 bases at J, leaving 3 bases unmatched. This CDR3 contains 15 residues. The CDR3 DNA is TGCGCCAGCAGCCAAGACCGGGACAGGGGTTATGGCTACACCTTC. As protein: CASSQDRDRGYGYTF.

This chain joins TRBV7-9 and TRBJ2-5; D unclear. The CDR3 covers 13 residues. Germline V gene data show CDR1 as SEHNR and CDR2 as FQNEAQ (reference sequence). V lost 2 bases and J lost 3, with 7 bases in between. DNA of the CDR3: TGTGCCAGCAGCTTATTCGCGGAAGAGACCCAGTACTTC. Amino acids: CASSLFAEETQYF.

V gene TRBV4-1 combines with J gene TRBJ2-2, with 11 bases matching TRBD2. After removal of 0 bases from V and 5 bases from J, the junction contained 8 bases not matched to a gene. The CDR3 contains 18 residues. The V gene's germline CDR1 is MGHRA and CDR2 YSYEKL. The CDR3, as DNA: TGCGCCAGCAGCCAAGATCGCGTTAGCGGGAGGGAAACCGGGGAGCTGTTTTTT. Protein product: CASSQDRVSGRETGELFF.

The rearrangement links TRBV29-1 to TRBJ2-3; TRBD2 matches at 13 bases. Germline CDR1 is SQVTM and CDR2 is ANQGSEA. The ends lost 7 bases at V and 2 bases at J; junction bases unmatched: 6. CDR3 length: 15 amino acids. CDR3 region: CSAGTSGAATDTQYF. CDR3 coding DNA: TGCAGCGCAGGGACTAGCGGGGCGGCCACAGATACGCAGTATTTT.

The chain combines TRBV7-8 with TRBJ1-2; D perhaps matches TRBD1 (6 bases). CDR3 length equals 15 residues. Per the germline V gene, CDR1 is SGHVS and CDR2 is FQNEAQ. The germline V and J ends were trimmed by 4 bases and 3 bases, with 15 bases remaining between them. This chain's CDR3 is CASSSGTGRDYGYTF. The CDR3 bases are TGTGCCAGCAGCTCAGGTACAGGGAGGGACTATGGCTACACCTTC.

This rearrangement joins TRBV5-1 to TRBJ2-3, with 10 bases identical to TRBD2. The germline V gene has CDR1 SGHRS and CDR2 YFSETQ. V lost 4 bases and J lost 7; bases outside the gene matches: 9. This CDR3 region has 15 residues. CDR3 sequence: CASSITGTSVYTQYF. CDR3 coding DNA: TGCGCCAGCAGCATCACCGGGACTAGCGTTTATACGCAGTATTTT.

This clone was seen a handful of times. The chain joins TRBV29-1 to TRBJ1-2, with D hard to call. CDR1 and CDR2 (germline): SQVTM, ANQGSEA. Deletions cut 4 bases from V and 0 bases from J, with 6 bases between. The CDR3 loop spans 12 amino acids. CDR3 sequence (DNA): TGCAGCGTTGCACTAGCTAACTATGGCTACACCTTC. This codes for CSVALANYGYTF.

This clone turned up a few times. The J gene is TRBJ2-7, the V gene TRBV7-6; tentative D call: TRBD1 (5 bases). Trimming removed 6 bases from V and 1 base from J, with 16 bases in between. The CDR3 covers 15 residues. Germline values: CDR1 SGHVS, CDR2 FNYEAQ. This CDR3 is CASSFTGPNSYEQYF. CDR3 DNA sequence: TGTGCCAGCAGTTTCACAGGCCCTAATTCCTACGAGCAGTACTTC.

This rearrangement joins TRBV7-9 to TRBJ1-1; D gene ambiguous. The CDR3 has 13 residues. V was pared by 2 bases and J by 3 bases, with 7 bases between. Germline-derived CDR1 and CDR2 are SEHNR and FQNEAQ (reference sequence). CDR3 region: CASSLYGDTEAFF. The CDR3 nucleotides are TGTGCCAGCAGCTTATACGGAGACACTGAAGCTTTCTTT.

The chain employs TRBV28 and TRBJ1-1; D remains ambiguous. The CDR3 is 15 residues long. CDR1 is MDHEN, CDR2 SYDVKM, per germline. V was shortened by 6 bases and J by 1 base, with 15 bases between the two germline ends. The CDR3: CASSFPAVANTEAFF. Written as DNA, the CDR3 is TGTGCCAGCAGCTTCCCAGCGGTGGCGAACACTGAAGCTTTCTTT.

The chain has TRBV13 and TRBJ2-1; 8 bases map to TRBD1. The ends lost 5 bases at V and 7 bases at J; junction bases unmatched: 7. CDR1 PRHDT and CDR2 FYEKMQ come from the germline V gene (reference sequence). This CDR3 contains 14 residues. The CDR3 loop reads CASSNQGAENEQFF. CDR3 bases: TGTGCCAGCAGCAACCAGGGGGCGGAAAATGAGCAGTTCTTC.

The genes are TRBV19 and TRBJ2-3; no reliable D call. CDR1 is LNHDA and CDR2 is SQIVND in the germline V gene (reference sequence). V lost 5 bases to trimming and J lost 6 bases, with 6 bases between them. This CDR3 comprises 11 residues. This CDR3 is CASSVRDTQYF. For the CDR3, the DNA is TGTGCCAGTAGTGTCAGGGATACGCAGTATTTT.

This CDR3 reads CASRWDKNTGELFF. Written as DNA, the CDR3 is TGTGCCAGCCGTTGGGACAAGAACACCGGGGAGCTGTTTTTT. This rearrangement joins TRBV6-5 to TRBJ2-2; tentatively, D is TRBD1 (6 bases). CDR1 is MNHEY and CDR2 is SVGAGI in the germline V gene. With 8 bases removed from V and 1 base from J, the gap between germline ends came to 11 bases. The CDR3 runs to 14 residues.